The 14 T cell receptor beta chains given below trace back to one sample, sequenced in a study of response to subunit inactivated influenza vaccine. Each CDR3 protein gets one entry after TCRdb re-called the RT-PCR reads with MiXCR. Of 540,000 or so distinct CDR3 sequences detected, roughly 13% appear once; the ten largest clones hold about 12%. Sequenced here: PBMCs from blood, sampled roughly 6 weeks after vaccination. The receptors come from a man in his fifties or sixties who received an inactivated influenza vaccine.

This clonotype was detected only a few times. The chain couples TRBV20-1 to TRBJ2-3; 7 bases fit TRBD2. There are 13 residues in the CDR3. Germline V CDR1 and CDR2: DFQATT, SNEGSKA (reference sequence). The V segment lost 3 bases and the J segment 8 bases; nucleotides outside the gene matches: 8. CDR3 protein: CSARAGGIRTQYF. The CDR3 DNA reads TGCAGTGCTAGGGCCGGGGGGATTCGTACGCAGTATTTT.

V gene TRBV28 combines with J gene TRBJ2-2; 9 bases are shared with TRBD1. CDR3 length equals 15 residues. In germline, CDR1 is MDHEN, CDR2 SYDVKM. V lost 5 bases to trimming and J lost 3 bases; unmatched junction nucleotides: 4. Written as DNA, the CDR3 is TGTGCCAGCAGTCCAACAGGGGGCGACACCGGGGAGCTGTTTTTT. It yields the protein CASSPTGGDTGELFF. Complete variable domain (other parts from reference TRBV28 and TRBJ2-2): DVKVTQSSRYLVKRTGEKVFLECVQDMDHENMFWYRQDPGLGLRLIYFSYDVKMKEKGDIPEGYSVSREKKERFSLILESASTNQTSMYLCASSPTGGDTGELFFGEGSRLTVL.

The sample holds many counts of this clonotype. The CDR3 loop reads CSASRQGGEKLFF. CDR3 sequence (DNA): TGCAGTGCTAGTCGACAGGGAGGAGAAAAACTGTTTTTT. This chain connects TRBV20-1 to TRBJ1-4; 7 bases match TRBD1. J lost 8 bases, V lost 3 bases, and 6 bases had no gene match. CDR1 is DFQATT and CDR2 is SNEGSKA in the germline V gene (reference sequence). This CDR3 spans 13 amino acids.

This clonotype turned up a few times. This chain joins TRBV7-9 and TRBJ2-7, with D unresolved. Trimming stripped 5 bases from V and 4 bases from J, with 9 bases between. This CDR3 region has 12 residues. Germline CDR1 SEHNR, CDR2 FQNEAQ (reference sequence). The CDR3 DNA reads TGTGCCAGCAGCACTAACGTGTACGAGCAGTACTTC. Residues: CASSTNVYEQYF.

The chain combines TRBV2 with TRBJ2-3, with 12 nucleotides matching TRBD2. The CDR3 totals 16 residues. The germline gives CDR1 SNHLY, CDR2 FYNNEI. With V trimmed by 6 bases and J by 6 bases, 10 bases remained unmatched. The CDR3 DNA is TGTGCCAGCAGCCCACGACTAGCGGGAGCTTCGGATACGCAGTATTTT. Its translation: CASSPRLAGASDTQYF.

This clonotype was found many times. The V and J genes are TRBV28 and TRBJ2-7; no clear D. CDR3 length equals 15 residues. Germline V gene data show CDR1 as MDHEN and CDR2 as SYDVKM. The V and J ends lost 5 bases and 4 bases respectively, with 18 bases between them. The CDR3 sequence is CASSPLSWSMYEQYF. The CDR3 region has the DNA TGTGCCAGCAGTCCCCTCTCGTGGAGTATGTACGAGCAGTACTTC.

The rearrangement links TRBV5-1 to TRBJ2-1; D unresolved. Trimming stripped 6 bases from V and 9 bases from J, with 16 bases between. This CDR3 is 13 amino acids long. Germline-derived CDR1 and CDR2 are SGHRS and YFSETQ. The CDR3: CASNPTWGGEQFF. The CDR3 DNA sequence: TGCGCCAGCAACCCGACTTGGGGTGGTGAGCAGTTCTTC.

The chain joins TRBV29-1 to TRBJ2-1; 14 bases line up with TRBD2. This CDR3 has 20 amino acids. Germline V gives CDR1 SQVTM, CDR2 ANQGSEA. After removal of 2 bases from V and 9 bases from J, the junction contained 21 bases not matched to a gene. This chain's CDR3 is CSVELVIYLKTSGRGGEQFF. In DNA form, the CDR3 reads TGCAGCGTTGAACTCGTTATATACCTTAAGACTAGCGGGAGGGGTGGTGAGCAGTTCTTC.

CDR3 in DNA: TGTGCCAGCAGCTTATTAGGGGGAGCCAAAAACATTCAGTACTTC. Translated: CASSLLGGAKNIQYF. The J gene is TRBJ2-4, the V gene TRBV7-9; the D gene is possibly TRBD1 (6 bases). The CDR3 has 15 residues. Trimming left V 2 bases short and J 0 bases short, with 8 bases between. Germline V gives CDR1 SEHNR, CDR2 FQNEAQ (reference sequence).

The rearrangement joins TRBV25-1 to TRBJ1-2; TRBD1 aligns across 10 bases. With V trimmed by 1 base and J by 7 bases, 9 bases remained unmatched. CDR3 length: 16 amino acids. Germline CDR1 and CDR2: MGHDK and SYGVNS. DNA of the CDR3: TGTGCCAGCAGTGAATTTAGTAGGACAGGGGGTTCTGGCTACACCTTC. Its translation: CASSEFSRTGGSGYTF.

The chain has TRBV20-1 and TRBJ2-1; the match to TRBD2 covers 12 bases. Germline V lookup: CDR1 DFQATT, CDR2 SNEGSKA (reference sequence). The J segment lost 7 bases and the V segment lost 0 bases, leaving 4 bases of the junction unmatched. The CDR3 sequence is 15 residues long. DNA for the CDR3: TGCAGTGCTAGAGATCATACTAGCGGGAGGAATGAGCAGTTCTTC. Translating gives CSARDHTSGRNEQFF.

This clonotype was detected many times. V is TRBV12-3 or TRBV12-4 and J is TRBJ2-7; 10 bases are shared with TRBD1. The CDR3 length is 15 residues. The junction had 6 bases not matched to a gene; V was cut back by 3 bases and J by 4 bases. The CDR3 DNA is TGTGCCAGCAGTTTTAGGACAGGGGGAGGTTACGAGCAGTACTTC. Translation gives CASSFRTGGGYEQYF.

This clonotype was seen a handful of times. The J gene is TRBJ2-3, the V gene TRBV12-3 or TRBV12-4; D might be TRBD1 (5 bases). CDR3 length: 15 amino acids. Trimming stripped 3 bases from V and 1 base from J, with 11 bases between. The CDR3 spells CASSFWGGGTDTQYF. The CDR3 nucleotides are TGTGCCAGCAGTTTTTGGGGCGGCGGCACAGATACGCAGTATTTT.

The rearrangement joins TRBV5-6 to TRBJ1-4, with unresolved D. V lost 3 bases and J 0 bases, leaving 12 bases between the germline ends. Germline V gives CDR1 SGHDT, CDR2 YYEEEE. CDR3 length: 16 amino acids. The CDR3: CASSSEVGSTNEKLFF. CDR3 nucleotides: TGTGCCAGCAGCTCCGAAGTGGGGTCAACTAATGAAAAACTGTTTTTT. Combining the CDR3 with reference TRBV5-6 and TRBJ1-4 gives the whole variable domain DAGVTQSPTHLIKTRGQQVTLRCSPKSGHDTVSWYQQALGQGPQFIFQYYEEEERQRGNFPDRFSGHQFPNYSSELNVNALLLGDSALYLCASSSEVGSTNEKLFFGSGTQLSVL.